The 26 T cell receptor beta chains below were found in one sample sequenced in a study of regulatory T cells in long-lasting Graves disease. HTBI primers from iRepertoire and Arm-PCR of CDR3 regions yielded the TCR beta libraries. MiXCR was run by TCRdb on the multiplex PCR reads, yielding one entry per CDR3 protein. The sample shows 580,000 or so distinct CDR3 sequences, more than 15% of them seen only once. Time point here: newly diagnosed GD, antithyroid drugs for less than 3 months. With RNA extracted from PBMCs as input, the TCR library was made. This sample also appeared in a second study, on T cells in Graves' hyperthyroidism and ophthalmopathy.

Sequenced material: peripheral blood mononuclear cells (PBMCs), taken at new diagnosis, from a patient treated with antithyroid drugs. The receptors were sampled from a young man with Graves disease.

This clonotype was picked up many times. The chain couples TRBV5-1 to TRBJ2-3, with D perhaps matching TRBD1 (5 bases). The CDR3 is made up of 12 amino acids. V was cut by 5 bases and J by 1 base, with 5 bases left in between. Germline CDR1 SGHRS, CDR2 YFSETQ. CDR3 sequence: CASRQGTDTQYF. The CDR3 nucleotides read TGCGCCAGCAGACAGGGCACAGATACGCAGTATTTT.

This clonotype has more than one count but fewer than ten. The rearrangement uses TRBV18 and TRBJ2-1; 7 nucleotides line up with TRBD2. The length of the CDR3 is 18 residues. Germline assignment: CDR1 KGHSH and CDR2 LQKENI. V lost 4 bases, J lost 7 bases, and 19 bases stayed unmatched. The CDR3 DNA reads as TGTGCCAGCTCACTTGGGGGGGACTACCCGGGACTAATGAATGAGCAGTTCTTC. Translated, it gives CASSLGGDYPGLMNEQFF.

This clonotype was detected only a few times. The chain has TRBV7-9 and TRBJ2-7, with D perhaps being TRBD1 or TRBD2 (5 bases each). Germline V CDR1 and CDR2: SEHNR, FQNEAQ (reference sequence). CDR3 length: 15 amino acids. The V and J ends lost 1 base and 0 bases respectively, with 10 bases between them. The CDR3 here is CASSLDRGVSYEQYF. DNA of the CDR3: TGTGCCAGCAGCTTAGATCGAGGGGTCTCCTACGAGCAGTACTTC.

This clonotype was found many times. This chain uses TRBV11-2 with TRBJ2-7; TRBD2 matches at 14 bases. There are 17 residues in the CDR3. V was pared by 0 bases and J by 2 bases, with 3 bases of the junction left unmatched. CDR1 is SGHAT, CDR2 FQNNGV, per germline. The CDR3 coding sequence is TGTGCCAGCAGCTTAGAACCGGGACTAGCGGGAGCCTACGAGCAGTACTTC. Translated, it gives CASSLEPGLAGAYEQYF.

This clonotype was counted between two and nine times. The chain recombines TRBV9 with TRBJ2-5; a possible D gene is TRBD2 (5 bases). This CDR3 comprises 14 residues. Trimming shortened V by 0 bases and J by 5 bases, and 11 bases separated the two germline ends. Germline lookup yields CDR1 SGDLS and CDR2 YYNGEE. The CDR3 DNA follows: TGTGCCAGCAGCGTAGCTTTGGGAGCCGAGACCCAGTACTTC. Translating gives CASSVALGAETQYF.

The chain recombines TRBV29-1 with TRBJ2-3; D ambiguous. The CDR3 covers 10 residues. Germline CDR1 is SQVTM and CDR2 is ANQGSEA. V was shortened by 5 bases and J by 9 bases, with 9 bases between the two germline ends. The CDR3 DNA follows: TGCAGCGTTTGGGTAGACACGCAGTATTTT. Its protein product is CSVWVDTQYF.

This clonotype was detected many times. The rearrangement links TRBV7-2 to TRBJ2-3; D is unresolved. This CDR3 contains 15 residues. Deletions cut 1 base from V and 3 bases from J, with 11 bases between. Germline-derived CDR1 and CDR2 are SGHTA and FQGNSA. The chain's CDR3 is CASSLETLVTDTQYF. The CDR3 DNA reads TGTGCCAGCAGCTTAGAGACCCTGGTTACAGATACGCAGTATTTT.

This clonotype has a count of ten or more. The chain carries TRBV20-1 and TRBJ2-7, with 10 nucleotides matching TRBD2. Germline CDR1 and CDR2: DFQATT and SNEGSKA (reference sequence). This CDR3 has 15 amino acids. The trim removed 3 bases at V and 2 bases at J, leaving 7 bases unmatched. CDR3 in amino acids: CSASPLAGEAYEQYF. The CDR3 nucleotides read TGCAGTGCTAGTCCCCTAGCGGGAGAGGCCTACGAGCAGTACTTC.

This clonotype was found a few times. The V and J genes are TRBV15 and TRBJ1-1, with 8 bases fitting TRBD1. This CDR3 contains 14 residues. CDR1 is LNHNV, CDR2 YYDKDF, per germline (reference sequence). V was pared by 3 bases and J by 0 bases, with 0 bases of the junction left unmatched. CDR3 sequence: CATSRGQVNTEAFF. The CDR3 coding sequence is TGTGCCACCAGCAGGGGACAGGTGAACACTGAAGCTTTCTTT.

In this sample, this clonotype turned up a few times. This sequence joins TRBV10-3 and TRBJ2-1; D is perhaps TRBD2 (5 bases). This CDR3 is built from 15 residues. From germline, CDR1 is ENHRY and CDR2 SYGVKD. V lost 7 bases and J lost 2, with 15 bases in between. CDR3 region: CAIKATREPYNEQFF. The DNA for the CDR3 is TGTGCCATCAAGGCCACACGGGAACCCTACAATGAGCAGTTCTTC.

The sample holds a few counts of this clonotype. The rearrangement joins TRBV7-3 to TRBJ2-3; D unresolved. This CDR3 contains 14 residues. Trimming took 5 bases from V and 4 from J, leaving 13 bases between them. Germline assignment: CDR1 SGHTA and CDR2 FQGTGA. This CDR3 reads CASSPQERPDTQYF. CDR3 nucleotides: TGTGCCAGCAGCCCTCAGGAGCGACCAGATACGCAGTATTTT.

There are a few counts of this clonotype. At one of its ends the junction is not consistent with the germline gene, which may arise from a read error. The rearrangement uses TRBV5-6 and TRBJ2-2; the D call may be TRBD1 or TRBD2 (5 bases each). Germline CDR1 reads SGHDT; CDR2 reads YYEEEE. The CDR3 length is 14 residues. CDR3: CASSLEGSAGELFF. As DNA, the CDR3 is TGTGCCAGCAGCTTGGAGGGGAGCGCCGGAGAGCTGTTTTTT.

This clonotype was counted ten times or more. This chain connects TRBV7-6 to TRBJ2-1; the match to TRBD1 covers 8 bases. Trimming at V came to 5 bases and at J to 6 bases, leaving 12 bases not matched to a gene. The CDR3 runs to 16 residues. Germline loops: CDR1 SGHVS, CDR2 FNYEAQ. The CDR3: CASSLSGQGAVNEQFF. In DNA form, the CDR3 reads TGTGCCAGCAGCCTATCGGGGCAGGGGGCCGTCAATGAGCAGTTCTTC. The variable domain in full, with the rest retrieved from reference TRBV7-6 and TRBJ2-1, is GAGVSQSPRYKVTKRGQDVALRCDPISGHVSLYWYRQALGQGPEFLTYFNYEAQQDKSGLPNDRFSAERPEGSISTLTIQRTEQRDSAMYRCASSLSGQGAVNEQFFGPGTRLTVL.

The gene calls are TRBV20-1 and TRBJ2-7, with TRBD2 as a possible D gene (5 bases). CDR1 and CDR2 (germline): DFQATT, SNEGSKA (reference sequence). Trimming cost V 3 bases and J 7 bases, with 13 bases left between them. The length of the CDR3 is 12 residues. The CDR3 DNA reads as TGCAGTGCTAGCCGGGGTCGCGGTGAGCAGTACTTC. Protein: CSASRGRGEQYF.

In this sample, this clonotype turned up many times. The rearrangement uses TRBV5-1 and TRBJ2-3; 10 bases line up with TRBD1. The V and J ends lost 4 bases and 5 bases, in that order; junction bases with no gene match: 7. The germline V gene has CDR1 SGHRS and CDR2 YFSETQ. The CDR3 consists of 15 residues. The CDR3 sequence is CASSAGTGAGDTQYF. CDR3 sequence (DNA): TGCGCCAGCAGCGCTGGGACAGGGGCGGGAGATACGCAGTATTTT.

This clonotype was counted many times. This chain links TRBV28 with TRBJ2-7, with 11 positions matching TRBD2. The CDR3 has 15 residues. CDR1 MDHEN and CDR2 SYDVKM come from the germline V gene. Trimming took 5 bases from V and 7 from J; bases not matched to a gene: 10. As DNA, the CDR3 is TGTGCCAGCAGTCACCTTAGCGGGAGGGCCGGAGAGCAGTACTTC. Translating it yields CASSHLSGRAGEQYF.

Concerning this clonotype itself: Sequence at one end of the junction differs from germline and may be a read error. The rearrangement uses TRBV6-1 and TRBJ2-7; D remains ambiguous. The CDR3 contains 11 residues. Germline values: CDR1 MNHNS, CDR2 SASEGT. CDR3 loop: CANLPSYGQYF. The DNA of the CDR3 is TGTGCCAATCTACCCTCCTACGGGCAGTACTTC.

This clonotype came up a few times. This chain joins TRBV12-3 or TRBV12-4 and TRBJ1-1; TRBD1 agrees at 8 bases. With V trimmed by 9 bases and J by 3 bases, 3 bases remained unmatched. The CDR3 contains 12 residues. CDR3 region: CASAGGYTEAFF. Written as DNA, the CDR3 is TGTGCCAGTGCAGGGGGCTACACTGAAGCTTTCTTT.

The J gene is TRBJ1-2, the V gene TRBV19; D is unclear. V lost 4 bases, J lost 5 bases, and 11 bases lay in between. Germline-derived CDR1 and CDR2 are LNHDA and SQIVND (reference sequence). This CDR3 spans 13 amino acids. The CDR3 sequence is CASSTSGVYGYTF. As DNA, the CDR3 is TGTGCCAGTAGTACCTCAGGAGTTTATGGCTACACCTTC. Using reference TRBV19 and TRBJ1-2 for the parts outside the CDR3, the full variable domain is DGGITQSPKYLFRKEGQNVTLSCEQNLNHDAMYWYRQDPGQGLRLIYYSQIVNDFQKGDIAEGYSVSREKKESFPLTVTSAQKNPTAFYLCASSTSGVYGYTFGSGTRLTVV.

This clonotype was detected many times. J is TRBJ2-1 and V is TRBV3-1; 7 bases are shared with TRBD2. V dropped 4 bases and J dropped 7; count of bases not matched to a gene: 10. The CDR3 covers 15 residues. CDR1 and CDR2 from the germline V gene are LGHDT and YNNKEL (reference sequence). CDR3 DNA sequence: TGTGCCAGCAGCCCCCTCGAGACTAGCAGTAATGAGCAGTTCTTC. Amino acid sequence: CASSPLETSSNEQFF.

In its sample, this clonotype was seen many times. The chain couples TRBV11-2 to TRBJ2-7; tentative D call: TRBD1 (5 bases). This CDR3 is built from 14 residues. In germline, CDR1 is SGHAT, CDR2 FQNNGV. V dropped 0 bases and J dropped 6 bases, with 12 bases sitting between them. CDR3 protein: CASSLDLQGLEQYF. The CDR3 bases are TGTGCCAGCAGCTTAGATCTCCAGGGTCTCGAGCAGTACTTC.

The rearrangement joins TRBV28 to TRBJ2-3; 9 nucleotides match TRBD1. Germline loops: CDR1 MDHEN, CDR2 SYDVKM. With 6 bases clipped from V and 2 bases from J, the junction kept 9 bases outside the gene matches. The CDR3 extends over 16 amino acids. The CDR3 nucleotides are TGTGCCAGCAGCCCCTGGGGACAGGGTACCACAGATACGCAGTATTTT. This gives the protein CASSPWGQGTTDTQYF.

This clonotype was detected ten times or more. The chain employs TRBV12-3 or TRBV12-4 and TRBJ1-5; 7 positions match TRBD1. J gave up 4 bases and V 5 bases, and 8 bases lay outside the gene matches. The CDR3 length is 15 residues. The CDR3 region is CASSPRGTVNQPQHF. CDR3 bases: TGTGCCAGCAGTCCACGAGGGACAGTAAATCAGCCCCAGCATTTT.

The chain is built from TRBV15 and TRBJ2-4; the match to TRBD1 covers 9 bases. V lost 0 bases to trimming and J lost 4 bases; unmatched junction nucleotides: 10. The CDR3 loop spans 18 amino acids. Germline CDR1 is LNHNV and CDR2 is YYDKDF (reference sequence). The CDR3 DNA is TGTGCCACCAGCAGAGATCGAGATCCGACAGGGGGTAAAAACATTCAGTACTTC. Translation: CATSRDRDPTGGKNIQYF. Supplemented by reference TRBV15 and TRBJ2-4, the full variable domain reads DAMVIQNPRYQVTQFGKPVTLSCSQTLNHNVMYWYQQKSSQAPKLLFHYYDKDFNNEADTPDNFQSRRPNTSFCFLDIRSPGLGDTAMYLCATSRDRDPTGGKNIQYFGAGTRLSVL.

This clonotype was counted many times. This chain uses TRBV7-9 with TRBJ2-5; D is unclear. From germline, CDR1 is SEHNR and CDR2 FQNEAQ (reference sequence). There are 14 residues in the CDR3. The V end lost 1 base, the J end lost 4 bases, and 10 bases lay between the germline ends. The DNA of the CDR3 is TGTGCCAGCAGCTTAGTTGGTGGGCCAGAGACCCAGTACTTC. Translated, it gives CASSLVGGPETQYF.

Ten or more counts support this clonotype. This chain links TRBV28 with TRBJ2-7, with 7 bases identical to TRBD2. The CDR3 has 14 amino acids. The V and J ends lost 3 bases and 3 bases, in that order; junction bases with no gene match: 5. Germline loops: CDR1 MDHEN, CDR2 SYDVKM. The CDR3 loop reads CASSFGLADYEQYF. CDR3 sequence (DNA): TGTGCCAGCAGTTTCGGCCTAGCGGACTACGAGCAGTACTTC.